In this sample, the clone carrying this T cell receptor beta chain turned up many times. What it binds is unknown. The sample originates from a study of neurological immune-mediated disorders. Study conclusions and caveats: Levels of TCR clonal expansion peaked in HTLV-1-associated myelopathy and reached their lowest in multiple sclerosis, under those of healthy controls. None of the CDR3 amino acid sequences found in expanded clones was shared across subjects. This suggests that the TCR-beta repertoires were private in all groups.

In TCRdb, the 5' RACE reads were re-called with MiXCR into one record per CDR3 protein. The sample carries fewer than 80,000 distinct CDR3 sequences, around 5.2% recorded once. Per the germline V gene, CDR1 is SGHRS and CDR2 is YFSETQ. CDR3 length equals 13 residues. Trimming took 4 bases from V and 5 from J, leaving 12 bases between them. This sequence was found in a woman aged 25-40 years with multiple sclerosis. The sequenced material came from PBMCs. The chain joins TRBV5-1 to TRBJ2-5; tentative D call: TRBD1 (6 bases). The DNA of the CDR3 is TGCGCCAGCAGCGCAGGGGTTCGGGAGACCCAGTACTTC. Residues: CASSAGVRETQYF. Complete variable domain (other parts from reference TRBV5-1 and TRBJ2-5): KAGVTQTPRYLIKTRGQQVTLSCSPISGHRSVSWYQQTPGQGLQFLFEYFSETQRNKGNFPGRFSGRQFSNSRSEMNVSTLELGDSALYLCASSAGVRETQYFGPGTRLLVL.